This T cell receptor beta chain was profiled in a study of T cell clonotyping in hematopoietic cell transplantation (TCRdb year 2021). In the study overall: Pretransplant recipient samples were obtained after cytoreduction. In the study, some 140 blood samples were gathered from a few dozen consecutive transplant recipients and their related donors. Patients were recruited between 2015 and January 2017 and followed until late 2020 or death. Results the study describes overall, beyond this receptor: Donor and pretransplant recipient Inverse Simpson Index values predicted broader posttransplant TCR repertoire diversity. After transplant, TCR diversity in recipients dropped, and pathologically expanded clonotypes climbed progressively between day 30 and day 180. Only a small fraction of recipient repertoires overlapped donor repertoires, with over 95% appearing de novo at the given depth. The sample size was limited and the cells went unsorted, which meant the CD4 and CD8 repertoire contributions could not be told apart.

The sample's time point label is to be understood as: recipient sample about 28 days before transplant, after cytoreduction. Blood from recipients was drawn about 28 days before transplant and again at days 30, 100 and 180 after transplant. Nuclei Lysis Solution was used to extract genomic DNA from fresh or cryopreserved unfractionated peripheral blood mononuclear cells. TCR beta CDR3 regions were amplified from genomic DNA with the immunoSEQ assay, a bias-controlled multiplex PCR using V- and J-specific primers. A proprietary barcode and Illumina adapter sequences were added to the CDR3 amplicons in a second PCR step. An Illumina MiSeq instrument was used for sequencing of the CDR3 libraries. As for the authors' bioinformatics: immunoSEQ Analyzer 3.0 was used for export and quality control, with R Bioconductor and Immunarch used for downstream analyses. Only productive rearrangements in the normalized downsampled data set were used to calculate repertoire metrics. In the normalized cohort, a clonotype counted as pathologically expanded if the clonotype was larger than 5 templates. The Inverse Simpson Index served as the measure of repertoire diversity. To capture all clonotypes, CMV-specificity analyses were performed on the non-normalized data set. TCRdb obtained this table from immuneACCESS and retained in-frame rearrangements with V and J assigned. These tables miss some clones; where compared with another copy, unresolved V genes account for less than half of the shortfall, and the remainder is unexplained. The V and J calls and clone size are taken from that table; D and trimming were inferred from the DNA. The sample contains some 36,000 clones, around 95% of them found a single time. The ten top clones hold about 1.5% of the sample.

On this clone itself: Its specific antigen is unknown. The sample holds no much larger clone one base away, and base qualities are not on file.

The CDR3 goes from the cysteine to the phenylalanine over 16 residues. Only the CDR3 portion is preserved as DNA: 48 bases, with reading frame beginning at the first base. The germline V gene (reference sequence) yields MNHEY for CDR1 and SMNVEV for CDR2. V ends up 5 bases short and J 4 bases short, with an unmatched junction base count of 14. The sequence was obtained from a man aged 35-49 years with chronic myeloid leukemia. Some clones in this sample may be carry-over from other donors' samples. Recombination joined TRBV27 with TRBJ2-7; 7 central nucleotides agree with TRBD2. The sample here was peripheral blood mononuclear cells, taken before stem cell transplant. The CDR3 region: CASSGRDAAGVYEQYF. The sequenced DNA: TGTGCCAGCAGTGGGAGGGACGCCGCGGGGGTATACGAGCAGTACTTC.